One and the same sample provided the 28 T cell receptor beta chains below, sequenced in a study of blood T cell repertoires in COVID-19. Profiling relied on immunoSEQ multiplex PCR, and the TCRdb table lists in-frame clones only, not all of them. The top ten hold around 5.2% of the sample, which has about 200,000 clones, about 85% seen once. Specimen: peripheral blood. Every receptor here comes from a woman aged 80 or over with acute or convalescent COVID-19.

This clone was detected only a few times. CDR3 sequence reads: CASKIGQGVFGAFF. The CDR3 bases are TGTGCCAGCAAGATCGGACAGGGGGTATTTGGGGCTTTCTTT. The chain combines TRBV2 with TRBJ1-1; 10 bases are shared with TRBD1. This CDR3 spans 14 amino acids. The J segment lost 11 bases and the V segment lost 7 bases, leaving 13 bases of the junction unmatched. CDR1 and CDR2 from the germline V gene are SNHLY and FYNNEI.

This clone occurred a few times. The DNA for the CDR3 is TGTGCCACCAGCAGAGTAGGTGGACGAGGGTCCTCTGGAAACACCATATATTTT. Translated: CATSRVGGRGSSGNTIYF. This rearrangement joins TRBV15 to TRBJ1-3; D unclear. V was cut by 1 base and J by 0 bases, with 16 bases left in between. This CDR3 has 18 residues. Germline CDR1 and CDR2: LNHNV and YYDKDF (reference sequence).

This rearrangement joins TRBV4-3 to TRBJ1-2; tentatively, D is TRBD1 (5 bases). There are 16 residues in the CDR3. CDR1 and CDR2 from the germline V gene are LGHNA and YSLEER. V was trimmed by 6 bases and J by 4 bases, leaving 21 bases between them. In nucleotides, the CDR3 is TGCGCCAGCAGTGGGGGGAGGGCTGGGAGGCCCTATGGCTACACCTTC. It is translated as CASSGGRAGRPYGYTF.

This chain joins TRBV10-3 and TRBJ1-5, with a tentative D call TRBD1 (6 bases). This CDR3 comprises 14 residues. Trimming cost V 5 bases and J 4 bases, with 12 bases left between them. Germline lookup yields CDR1 ENHRY and CDR2 SYGVKD. The CDR3 nucleotides are TGTGCCATCAGTAGGACAGAACCAAATCAGCCCCAGCATTTT. This sequence encodes CAISRTEPNQPQHF.

This chain uses TRBV27 with TRBJ1-2; 12 nucleotides agree with TRBD1. V gave up 6 bases and J gave up 4 bases; unmatched junction bases: 9. The CDR3 has 16 amino acids. Germline V gives CDR1 MNHEY, CDR2 SMNVEV (reference sequence). The CDR3 region is CASRIGTGGPFYGYTF. As DNA, the CDR3 is TGTGCCAGCAGGATTGGGACAGGGGGCCCTTTCTATGGCTACACCTTC.

V and J are TRBV5-1 and TRBJ2-2; TRBD2 aligns across 7 bases. CDR1 SGHRS and CDR2 YFSETQ come from the germline V gene. This CDR3 spans 17 amino acids. The V segment lost 4 bases and the J segment 2 bases; nucleotides outside the gene matches: 11. The CDR3 bases are TGCGCCAGCAGCATCACCGGGACTACGAGAAACACCGGGGAGCTGTTTTTT. It encodes CASSITGTTRNTGELFF.

V usage is TRBV6-2 or TRBV6-3 and J usage is TRBJ2-3, with 10 bases fitting TRBD1. Per germline, CDR1 MNHEY and CDR2 SVGEGT. Trimming removed 4 bases from V and 1 base from J; junction bases left unmatched: 5. The CDR3 contains 16 residues. The CDR3, as DNA: TGTGCCAGCAGTTTCGACAGGGGGCGGCGCACAGATACGCAGTATTTT. This encodes CASSFDRGRRTDTQYF.

The rearrangement uses TRBV5-6 and TRBJ2-7; tentatively, D is TRBD1 (5 bases). The V end was cut by 0 bases, the J end by 3 bases, with 10 bases between. This CDR3 spans 14 amino acids. From germline, CDR1 is SGHDT and CDR2 YYEEEE. The CDR3 DNA reads TGTGCCAGCAGCTTGGTTGGGGCGATCTACGAGCAGTACTTC. Amino acids: CASSLVGAIYEQYF.

This clone was detected many times. The genes are TRBV3-1 (or the pseudogene TRBV3-2) and TRBJ1-2, with 8 positions matching TRBD1. Germline CDR1 and CDR2: LGHDT and YNNKEL (reference sequence). With V trimmed by 4 bases and J by 8 bases, 6 bases remained unmatched. The CDR3 has 13 amino acids. The chain's CDR3 is CASSLQGAGGYTF. DNA of the CDR3: TGTGCCAGCAGCCTCCAGGGGGCTGGGGGCTACACCTTC.

The chain links TRBV5-1 to TRBJ1-1, with D possibly being TRBD1 (6 bases). V was cut by 0 bases and J by 5 bases, with 11 bases left in between. The CDR3 covers 14 residues. Germline V gives CDR1 SGHRS, CDR2 YFSETQ. For the CDR3, the DNA is TGCGCCAGCAGCTTGGCTGTTGGGACAACTGAAGCTTTCTTT. As protein: CASSLAVGTTEAFF. The entire variable domain, with the rest obtained from reference TRBV5-1 and TRBJ1-1, is as follows: KAGVTQTPRYLIKTRGQQVTLSCSPISGHRSVSWYQQTPGQGLQFLFEYFSETQRNKGNFPGRFSGRQFSNSRSEMNVSTLELGDSALYLCASSLAVGTTEAFFGQGTRLTVV.

The rearrangement links TRBV6-2 or TRBV6-3 to TRBJ2-5; 7 bases are shared with TRBD2. V lost 4 bases and J lost 1; bases outside the gene matches: 6. This CDR3 comprises 15 residues. The germline CDR1 and CDR2 sequences are MNHEY and SVGEGT. The CDR3: CASSSPSGLQETQYF. CDR3 bases: TGTGCCAGCAGTTCCCCTAGCGGACTCCAAGAGACCCAGTACTTC.

The V and J genes are TRBV19 and TRBJ1-5, with 9 nucleotides matching TRBD1. CDR1 and CDR2 (germline): LNHDA, SQIVND (reference sequence). Losses at the gene ends were 8 bases for V and 7 bases for J; bases not matched to a gene: 3. This CDR3 is 12 amino acids long. The CDR3 sequence is CASRTGDQPQHF. The CDR3 DNA reads as TGTGCCAGTCGGACAGGGGACCAGCCCCAGCATTTT. Using reference TRBV19 and TRBJ1-5 for the parts outside the CDR3, the full variable domain is DGGITQSPKYLFRKEGQNVTLSCEQNLNHDAMYWYRQDPGQGLRLIYYSQIVNDFQKGDIAEGYSVSREKKESFPLTVTSAQKNPTAFYLCASRTGDQPQHFGDGTRLSIL.

As to this clone: The identical CDR3 is also encoded by other nucleotide sequences in the sample. The V call is TRBV7-2, the J call TRBJ1-1; D uncertain. The V gene lost 1 base and the J gene lost 1 base, with 10 bases spanning the gap. Per the germline V gene, CDR1 is SGHTA and CDR2 is FQGNSA. The CDR3 sequence is 15 residues long. The DNA of the CDR3 is TGTGCCAGCAGCTTAGTTGGCGGGAAGAACACTGAAGCTTTCTTT. This gives the protein CASSLVGGKNTEAFF. The variable domain in full, completed from reference TRBV7-2 and TRBJ1-1, reads GAGVSQSPSNKVTEKGKDVELRCDPISGHTALYWYRQSLGQGLEFLIYFQGNSAPDKSGLPSDRFSAERTGGSVSTLTIQRTQQEDSAVYLCASSLVGGKNTEAFFGQGTRLTVV.

This sequence joins TRBV7-6 and TRBJ1-1; no firm D call. The V end was cut by 7 bases, the J end by 4 bases, with 13 bases between. CDR3 size: 13 residues. CDR1 and CDR2 (germline): SGHVS, FNYEAQ. CDR3 coding DNA: TGTGCCAGCACCTACAGCCGGGGCACTGAAGCTTTCTTT. It yields the protein CASTYSRGTEAFF.

As DNA, the CDR3 is TGTGCCAGCAGCTCCGGGACAGGGGACGTCATTCAGTACTTC. Amino acid sequence: CASSSGTGDVIQYF. The chain uses TRBV7-9 and TRBJ2-4, with TRBD1 matching over 10 bases. This CDR3 has 14 amino acids. Germline-derived CDR1 and CDR2 are SEHNR and FQNEAQ (reference sequence). Trimming cost V 4 bases and J 9 bases; bases outside gene matches: 6.

This clone occurred once. The chain employs TRBV7-2 and TRBJ1-2; 9 nucleotides align to TRBD1. CDR3 length: 15 amino acids. The germline V gene has CDR1 SGHTA and CDR2 FQGNSA. After removal of 6 bases from V and 0 bases from J, the junction contained 5 bases not matched to a gene. Here the CDR3 DNA reads TGTGCCAGCAGGCGGGACAGGGCCCCTAACTATGGCTACACCTTC. It codes for CASRRDRAPNYGYTF.

The chain links TRBV18 to TRBJ1-3; D not resolved. Trimming removed 3 bases from V and 2 bases from J, with 17 bases in between. From germline, CDR1 is KGHSH and CDR2 LQKENI. The CDR3 totals 17 residues. The CDR3 region has the DNA TGTGCCAGCTCACCTGCCCAAACGGTCTTGACTGGAAACACCATATATTTT. Its translation: CASSPAQTVLTGNTIYF. The whole variable domain, remainder taken from reference TRBV18 and TRBJ1-3, is NAGVMQNPRHLVRRRGQEARLRCSPMKGHSHVYWYRQLPEEGLKFMVYLQKENIIDESGMPKERFSAEFPKEGPSILRIQQVVRGDSAAYFCASSPAQTVLTGNTIYFGEGSWLTVV.

The rearrangement uses TRBV15 and TRBJ2-5; 10 bases align to TRBD1. The CDR3 runs 20 residues. With 3 bases clipped from V and 1 base from J, the junction kept 17 bases outside the gene matches. Germline values: CDR1 LNHNV, CDR2 YYDKDF (reference sequence). This CDR3 is CATSSDPGTGARGLQETQYF. DNA of the CDR3: TGTGCCACCAGCAGTGATCCCGGGACAGGGGCACGGGGGCTCCAAGAGACCCAGTACTTC. Full variable domain (remainder filled in from reference TRBV15 and TRBJ2-5): DAMVIQNPRYQVTQFGKPVTLSCSQTLNHNVMYWYQQKSSQAPKLLFHYYDKDFNNEADTPDNFQSRRPNTSFCFLDIRSPGLGDTAMYLCATSSDPGTGARGLQETQYFGPGTRLLVL.

The rearrangement joins TRBV11-3 to TRBJ2-7; D is uncertain. CDR3 length equals 13 residues. Germline V lookup: CDR1 SGHNT, CDR2 YENEEA. Trimming cost V 5 bases and J 2 bases, with 10 bases left between them. CDR3 DNA sequence: TGTGCCAGCAGCGGCGGTTCGGCCTACGAGCAGTACTTC. Amino acid sequence: CASSGGSAYEQYF. The full variable domain, completed using reference TRBV11-3 and TRBJ2-7, is EAGVVQSPRYKIIEKKQPVAFWCNPISGHNTLYWYLQNLGQGPELLIRYENEEAVDDSQLPKDRFSAERLKGVDSTLKIQPAELGDSAVYLCASSGGSAYEQYFGPGTRLTVT.

This chain connects TRBV11-1 to TRBJ1-1; 8 nucleotides match TRBD1. Trimming cost V 5 bases and J 0 bases; bases outside gene matches: 2. Germline loops: CDR1 SGHAT, CDR2 FQDESV (reference sequence). The CDR3 is 14 amino acids. The CDR3 region has the DNA TGTGCCAGCAGCGTACAGGGGGTGAACACTGAAGCTTTCTTT. It is translated as CASSVQGVNTEAFF.

The CDR3 region is CASSSALSSYNEQFF. The CDR3 DNA reads as TGCGCCAGCAGCTCCGCATTGAGCTCCTACAATGAGCAGTTCTTC. The V gene is TRBV5-1, the J gene TRBJ2-1; no clear D. The CDR3 is made up of 15 amino acids. Trimming removed 3 bases from V and 0 bases from J, with 10 bases in between. Germline CDR1 is SGHRS and CDR2 is YFSETQ. Together with reference TRBV5-1 and TRBJ2-1, the CDR3 gives the full variable domain: KAGVTQTPRYLIKTRGQQVTLSCSPISGHRSVSWYQQTPGQGLQFLFEYFSETQRNKGNFPGRFSGRQFSNSRSEMNVSTLELGDSALYLCASSSALSSYNEQFFGPGTRLTVL.

This clone was seen once. The chain uses TRBV7-2 and TRBJ2-1, with a tentative D call TRBD2 (7 bases). The CDR3 has 18 amino acids. CDR1 and CDR2 (germline): SGHTA, FQGNSA. Between the trimmed V and J ends, which lost 4 bases and 1 base, there was a span of 20 bases. The CDR3 is CASSSLGGGVGSYNEQFF. The CDR3 DNA sequence: TGTGCCAGCAGCTCCCTAGGGGGGGGAGTCGGGTCCTACAATGAGCAGTTCTTC.

This clone was found a few times. The chain couples TRBV6-2 or TRBV6-3 to TRBJ1-5; 9 bases align to TRBD1. V shed 2 bases and J 11 bases; nucleotides not matched to a gene: 10. This CDR3 region has 15 residues. Germline CDR1 MNHEY, CDR2 SVGEGT. CDR3 in DNA: TGTGCCAGCAGTTACCCCGGGACAGGGAATTGGGCCCAGCATTTT. Its translation: CASSYPGTGNWAQHF.

This clone was observed a single time. The DNA is omitted, as the CDR3 cannot be located on it reliably, and the CDR3 follows TCRdb's listing. The chain links TRBV27 to TRBJ1-1. From its first to its last residue, the CDR3 has 15 amino acids. Germline V CDR1 and CDR2: MNHEY, SMNVEV (reference sequence). The CDR3 loop is CASSSSGAGNTEAFF.

This chain links TRBV4-3 with TRBJ2-7; no clear D. Germline loops: CDR1 LGHNA, CDR2 YSLEER. V was cut by 0 bases and J by 1 base, with 7 bases left in between. CDR3 size: 14 residues. The CDR3 protein is CASSQEPGSYEQYF. The CDR3 coding sequence is TGCGCCAGCAGCCAAGAGCCGGGTTCCTACGAGCAGTACTTC.

This clone has just one count. This chain connects TRBV4-1 to TRBJ2-1; no definite D call. The CDR3 consists of 10 residues. Germline lookup yields CDR1 MGHRA and CDR2 YSYEKL. The V gene lost 8 bases and the J gene lost 7 bases, with 6 bases spanning the gap. CDR3 in amino acids: CASFRNEQFF. Here the CDR3 DNA reads TGCGCCAGCTTCCGGAATGAGCAGTTCTTC.

The rearrangement links TRBV12-3 or TRBV12-4 to TRBJ2-1; D might be TRBD1 (6 bases). The ends were cut back, 6 bases at V and 14 bases at J, with 17 bases in the middle. CDR3 size: 12 residues. The DNA of the CDR3 is TGTGCCAGCAGAAGACAGGCCGGAACGGAGTTCTTC. Residues: CASRRQAGTEFF.

About this clone itself: Other DNA sequences in the same sample also yield this CDR3. The chain joins TRBV12-3 or TRBV12-4 to TRBJ2-1; D is possibly TRBD2 (6 bases). Trimming pared 6 bases from V and 3 bases from J, leaving 9 bases between. This CDR3 is 13 amino acids long. This CDR3 is CASSRDFYNEQFF. The CDR3 coding sequence is TGTGCCAGCAGCAGGGACTTCTACAATGAGCAGTTCTTC.